This record concerns one TCR beta chain sequence. Its specificity is not known. This sample was included in a study of cytomegalovirus exposure and HLA in healthy donors. This table comes from immunoSEQ multiplex PCR, and its TCRdb copy is limited to in-frame clones, with some not included. The data show fewer than 85,000 clones, with 85% to 95% seen just once and under 0.75% held by the top ten. This CDR3 has 13 amino acids. CDR1 is MNHNS, CDR2 SASEGT, per germline. V was clipped by 7 bases and J by 2 bases, with 11 bases between them. The study, taken as a whole, reports: Rare TCR sequences dominated, though some public TCRs recurred in many donors.

V gene TRBV6-1 combines with J gene TRBJ1-1, with D possibly matching TRBD1 (5 bases). The receptor was derived from a woman aged 18-29 years in good health and CMV-seronegative. Sequenced: PBMCs. CDR3 sequence (DNA): TGTGCCAGCAACCTAGACAGTAACACTGAAGCTTTCTTT. Protein sequence: CASNLDSNTEAFF.